The rows below give T cell receptor beta chains drawn from one sample of a study of PD-1 blockade in classical Hodgkin lymphoma. TCRdb keeps only in-frame clones here, not all; method: immunoSEQ multiplex PCR. Found here are some 16,000 clones, about 92% of them singletons; the top ten hold roughly 0.5%. Sequencing was carried out using CD4+ T cells from blood. The receptors were sampled from a human donor with classical Hodgkin lymphoma. Each CDR3 is given with its conserved first and last residue. The D gene is left open where the match is weak.

V gene	J gene	D gene	CDR3 DNA	CDR3 protein
TRBV5-6	TRBJ1-2	.	TGTGCCAGCAGCCAGGAGGAGTTACGAGGCTACACCTTC	CASSQEELRGYTF
TRBV7-9	TRBJ2-7	.	TGTGCCAGCAGCTTAGTAGCGGATTACGAGCAGTACTTC	CASSLVADYEQYF
TRBV10-3	TRBJ2-3	.	TGTGCCATCAGTGAGTTAGGGGGAGTAGGTACAGATACGCAGTATTTT	CAISELGGVGTDTQYF
TRBV5-4	TRBJ1-2	.	TGTGCCAGCAGCCAGCCAGGGGTTGGCTACACCTTC	CASSQPGVGYTF
TRBV18	TRBJ1-2	.	TGTGCCAGCTCACCACCGGGCACAGCTTTGGGTGGCTACACCTTC	CASSPPGTALGGYTF
TRBV7-9	TRBJ2-5	.	TGTGCCAGCAAGAACCAAGAGACCCAGTACTTC	CASKNQETQYF
TRBV6-6	TRBJ1-4	.	TGTGCCAGCAGTCCTTTCGCAGGGGAGGAAAAACTGTTTTTT	CASSPFAGEEKLFF
TRBV7-9	TRBJ2-5	.	TGTGCCAGCAGGCATCGGGAGCGTGAGACCCAGTACTTC	CASRHRERETQYF
TRBV27	TRBJ2-7	TRBD1	TGTGCCAGCAGTTTTTGGACAGGGGTATTAACCTACGAGCAGTACTTC	CASSFWTGVLTYEQYF
TRBV6-1	TRBJ1-2	.	TGTGCCAGCAGTGAATTTTACGGCGGCTACACCTTC	CASSEFYGGYTF
TRBV7-9	TRBJ1-2	TRBD1	TGTGCCAGCAGCTTCCCGGGACAGGGGGACGGCTACACCTTC	CASSFPGQGDGYTF
TRBV6-4	TRBJ2-3	TRBD2	TGTGCCAGCAGTCCCACTAGCGGGAGGGGAGATACGCAGTATTTT	CASSPTSGRGDTQYF
TRBV28	TRBJ2-1	.	TGTGCCAGCAGTTTAGGATACAATGAGCAGTTCTTC	CASSLGYNEQFF
TRBV7-2	TRBJ2-7	.	TGTGCCAGCAGCTCCCGCTCCTCTGTTTACGAGCAGTACTTC	CASSSRSSVYEQYF
TRBV29-1	TRBJ1-1	.	TGCAGCGTTGAAGATGGGGGAAACCCCCGAGCTTTCTTT	CSVEDGGNPRAFF
TRBV18	TRBJ2-1	TRBD2	TGTGCCAGCTCACCTACCGCGGGACTAGCGGGAGTTGAGCAGTTCTTC	CASSPTAGLAGVEQFF